Below, 20 T cell receptor beta chains from the same sample are listed, as sequenced in a study of vaccination and CD4 T cells after COVID-19. Cultured CD4+ T cells had their DNA profiled by the Oncomine TCR Beta short-read assay. TCRdb recomputed calls from the PCR reads with MiXCR, one row per CDR3 protein. The profile shows more than 9,500 distinct CDR3 sequences, around 21% of them singletons. Antigens for these TCRs are unknown. Treatment in this sample: approximately 9-day PBMC culture with coronavirus spike peptide pools or control peptides (ViraFEST assay). The source material was CD4+ T cells from blood, cultured in vitro, sampled before SARS-CoV-2 vaccination. These receptors all stem from a human donor who received a COVID-19 vaccine.

This clonotype has just a few counts. The chain links TRBV5-3 to TRBJ1-1; TRBD1 matches at 7 bases. TRBV5-3 is an ORF; its function is uncertain. This CDR3 has 15 amino acids. The J segment lost 4 bases and the V segment lost 0 bases, leaving 6 bases of the junction unmatched. CDR3: CARSLESRDSTEAFF. The CDR3 nucleotides are TGTGCCAGAAGCTTGGAGAGCCGGGACAGCACTGAAGCTTTCTTT.

This clonotype was seen only a few times. The chain recombines TRBV15 with TRBJ2-3; 9 bases agree with TRBD1. This CDR3 has 17 residues. Germline CDR1 reads LNHNV; CDR2 reads YYDKDF (reference sequence). With 0 bases clipped from V and 4 bases from J, the junction kept 8 bases outside the gene matches. In DNA, the CDR3 is TGTGCCACCAGCAGAGATAGGAACAGGGGGCATCCAGATACGCAGTATTTT. This encodes CATSRDRNRGHPDTQYF. The full variable domain, rest sourced from reference TRBV15 and TRBJ2-3, is DAMVIQNPRYQVTQFGKPVTLSCSQTLNHNVMYWYQQKSSQAPKLLFHYYDKDFNNEADTPDNFQSRRPNTSFCFLDIRSPGLGDTAMYLCATSRDRNRGHPDTQYFGPGTRLTVL.

In this sample, this clonotype is medium-sized (0.01 to 0.1%). The chain is built from TRBV27 and TRBJ1-6, with D possibly TRBD1 on 5 matching bases. V was pared by 10 bases and J by 0 bases, with 10 bases between. The CDR3 has 14 residues. Per germline, CDR1 MNHEY and CDR2 SMNVEV (reference sequence). CDR3 nucleotides: TGTGCCACCAAGGGGATCTCCTATAATTCACCCCTCCACTTT. This encodes CATKGISYNSPLHF.

This clonotype ranks as medium-sized (0.01 to 0.1%). The V gene is TRBV2, the J gene TRBJ1-1; 10 bases agree with TRBD1. Germline CDR1 is SNHLY and CDR2 is FYNNEI. V dropped 7 bases and J dropped 4; count of bases not matched to a gene: 6. The CDR3 extends over 14 amino acids. The CDR3 DNA reads as TGTGCCAGCATCTTGGGACAGGGGCGCACTGAAGCTTTCTTT. Its translation: CASILGQGRTEAFF.

This clonotype appeared a few times. The rearrangement links TRBV24-1 to TRBJ2-7; perhaps TRBD1 as D (5 bases). Germline loops: CDR1 KGHDR, CDR2 SFDVKD. V was shortened by 6 bases and J by 2 bases, with 16 bases between the two germline ends. The CDR3 totals 15 residues. The CDR3 bases are TGTGCCACCAGTTTACGTACCCCCAGGGCCTACGAGCAGTACTTC. Its protein product is CATSLRTPRAYEQYF.

There are a few counts of this clonotype. The gene calls are TRBV6-1 and TRBJ1-5; 7 bases are a match to TRBD1. V trimming: 1 base; J trimming: 6 bases; junction bases outside the gene matches: 12. The CDR3 is made up of 17 amino acids. From germline, CDR1 is MNHNS and CDR2 SASEGT. The CDR3 region has the DNA TGTGCCAGCAGTGAAGGACAGGGTCTGCGGGTAGGTCAGCCCCAGCATTTT. Amino acid sequence: CASSEGQGLRVGQPQHF.

This clonotype was seen more than once but under ten times. J is TRBJ2-7 and V is TRBV20-1; 7 bases fit TRBD1. Germline V gene sequence: CDR1 DFQATT, CDR2 SNEGSKA (reference sequence). This CDR3 comprises 14 residues. Trimming removed 6 bases from V and 0 bases from J; junction bases left unmatched: 8. Written as DNA, the CDR3 is TGCAGTGCCTCAGACAGGGAAAGCTCCTACGAGCAGTACTTC. The encoded protein is CSASDRESSYEQYF.

This chain uses TRBV20-1 with TRBJ2-7; 9 bases are a match to TRBD1. The V gene's germline CDR1 is DFQATT and CDR2 SNEGSKA (reference sequence). Germline trimming cut 1 base from V and 5 bases from J; bases unmatched to any gene: 6. This CDR3 contains 14 residues. The CDR3 spells CSARGPQGAHEQYF. CDR3 nucleotides: TGCAGTGCTAGAGGGCCACAGGGGGCCCACGAGCAGTACTTC.

This chain connects TRBV9 to TRBJ1-1, with D possibly TRBD1 on 5 matching bases. V gave up 5 bases and J gave up 1 base, with 12 bases separating them. The CDR3 runs 14 residues. CDR1 is SGDLS, CDR2 YYNGEE, per germline. The CDR3 reads CASRSTATNTEAFF. CDR3 sequence (DNA): TGTGCCAGCAGGTCGACAGCGACGAACACTGAAGCTTTCTTT.

This chain uses TRBV30 with TRBJ1-6; weak D call: TRBD1 (5 bases). The CDR3 is 13 amino acids. The ends were cut back, 4 bases at V and 3 bases at J, with 7 bases in the middle. Looked up from germline, CDR1 is GTSNPN and CDR2 is SVGIG (reference sequence). The CDR3 DNA is TGTGCCTGGAAAGACAGCTATAATTCACCCCTCCACTTT. It yields the protein CAWKDSYNSPLHF.

J is TRBJ2-7 and V is TRBV18; D perhaps matches TRBD1 (6 bases). Trimming stripped 3 bases from V and 6 bases from J, with 9 bases between. This CDR3 is built from 12 residues. Germline V lookup: CDR1 KGHSH, CDR2 LQKENI. The CDR3 sequence is CASSPQGSEQYF. CDR3 coding DNA: TGTGCCAGCTCACCCCAGGGGTCCGAGCAGTACTTC. Complete variable domain (other parts from reference TRBV18 and TRBJ2-7): NAGVMQNPRHLVRRRGQEARLRCSPMKGHSHVYWYRQLPEEGLKFMVYLQKENIIDESGMPKERFSAEFPKEGPSILRIQQVVRGDSAAYFCASSPQGSEQYFGPGTRLTVT.

J is TRBJ2-2 and V is TRBV5-6; no reliable D call. The germline CDR1 and CDR2 sequences are SGHDT and YYEEEE. Trimming took off 2 bases at V and 2 bases at J, with 13 bases between the two ends. The CDR3 loop spans 16 amino acids. The CDR3 coding sequence is TGTGCCAGCAGCTTTTCGGCAGGTAGAAACACCGGGGAGCTGTTTTTT. Translating it yields CASSFSAGRNTGELFF.

This clonotype was seen more than once but under ten times. J is TRBJ1-5 and V is TRBV12-3 or TRBV12-4; no reliable D call. V was cut by 5 bases and J by 0 bases, with 14 bases left in between. CDR3 length: 16 amino acids. The DNA of the CDR3 is TGTGCCAGCAGTGCCCTTGGACGAAATAGCAATCAGCCCCAGCATTTT. Its translation: CASSALGRNSNQPQHF.

This clonotype has just a few counts. V is TRBV2 and J is TRBJ2-7; 8 bases align to TRBD1. The CDR3 consists of 11 residues. Trimming took 7 bases from V and 7 from J; bases not matched to a gene: 3. The germline CDR1 and CDR2 sequences are SNHLY and FYNNEI. The CDR3 DNA is TGTGCCAGCACAGGGGGCTGGGAGCAGTACTTC. Residues: CASTGGWEQYF.

The rearrangement links TRBV24-1 to TRBJ2-1; 11 nucleotides match TRBD1. CDR1 is KGHDR and CDR2 is SFDVKD in the germline V gene. The J segment lost 1 base and the V segment lost 2 bases, leaving 12 bases of the junction unmatched. This CDR3 has 20 amino acids. The CDR3 loop reads CATSDSSGTGGQKSYNEQFF. For the CDR3, the DNA is TGTGCCACCAGTGATTCCTCCGGGACAGGGGGGCAGAAGTCCTACAATGAGCAGTTCTTC.

The CDR3 loop reads CASSESHVNEQFF. The CDR3 DNA follows: TGCGCCAGCAGTGAGTCCCACGTCAATGAGCAGTTCTTC. The chain couples TRBV10-1 to TRBJ2-1; no firm D call. Germline CDR1 reads WNHNN; CDR2 reads SYGVQD (reference sequence). V was pared by 0 bases and J by 6 bases, with 6 bases between. This CDR3 region has 13 residues.

About this clonotype itself: The CDR3 does not end in the conserved phenylalanine or tryptophan, so this is likely a read error. The chain couples TRBV5-4 to TRBJ2-7, with D perhaps given as TRBD1 or TRBD2 (6 bases each). There are 14 residues in the CDR3. The germline V and J ends were trimmed by 5 bases and 2 bases, with 14 bases remaining between them. From germline, CDR1 is SGHNT and CDR2 YYREEE (reference sequence). DNA of the CDR3: TGTGCCAGCAGAAATACAGGGAGGACCTACGAGCAGTACTCC. Its protein is CASRNTGRTYEQYS.

V usage is TRBV5-4 and J usage is TRBJ2-3; 8 nucleotides align to TRBD1. The CDR3 totals 16 residues. With 4 bases clipped from V and 6 bases from J, the junction kept 13 bases outside the gene matches. Germline V gives CDR1 SGHNT, CDR2 YYREEE (reference sequence). The chain's CDR3 is CASSRYRTGQGDTQYF. CDR3 sequence (DNA): TGTGCCAGCAGCAGATATAGGACAGGGCAAGGGGATACGCAGTATTTT.

This chain joins TRBV6-5 and TRBJ1-1; tentative D call: TRBD1 (6 bases). CDR3 size: 14 residues. CDR1 and CDR2 from the germline V gene are MNHEY and SVGAGI. The germline V and J ends were trimmed by 2 bases and 5 bases, with 12 bases remaining between them. CDR3 region: CASSYLTGRTEAFF. The CDR3 coding sequence is TGTGCCAGCAGTTACCTTACAGGGAGAACTGAAGCTTTCTTT.

This chain links TRBV29-1 with TRBJ1-2, with D tentatively TRBD1 (5 bases). Trimming removed 6 bases from V and 4 bases from J, with 24 bases in between. This CDR3 spans 16 amino acids. Germline V CDR1 and CDR2: SQVTM, ANQGSEA. CDR3 in amino acids: CSVDPGRSKGSYGYTF. The CDR3 DNA follows: TGCAGCGTGGACCCGGGACGGTCTAAAGGGAGCTATGGCTACACCTTC.